This paragraph reports one T cell receptor (beta chain). This entry comes from a study of cytomegalovirus exposure and HLA in healthy donors. The wider study: Genotyping of 400 or so donors showed that roughly 83% belonged to the Caucasian-associated ancestry cluster.

It was with 60 Vbeta and 13 Jbeta primers that the PCR ran. TCRdb's copy holds only in-frame clones and misses some; the assay was immunoSEQ multiplex PCR. This table holds some 170,000 clones, 80% to 85% found once. V was cut by 5 bases and J by 2 bases, with 17 bases left in between. Germline assignment: CDR1 SGHRS and CDR2 YFSETQ. The CDR3 loop spans 16 amino acids. The sequencing sample was made of PBMCs. This receptor was identified in a girl under 10 years old in good health and CMV-seropositive. The rearrangement links TRBV5-1 to TRBJ1-3; tentatively, D is TRBD1 (5 bases). CDR3 sequence reads: CASSRSQGTTGNTIYF. The CDR3 DNA reads as TGCGCCAGCAGTAGAAGTCAGGGTACAACTGGAAACACCATATATTTT.